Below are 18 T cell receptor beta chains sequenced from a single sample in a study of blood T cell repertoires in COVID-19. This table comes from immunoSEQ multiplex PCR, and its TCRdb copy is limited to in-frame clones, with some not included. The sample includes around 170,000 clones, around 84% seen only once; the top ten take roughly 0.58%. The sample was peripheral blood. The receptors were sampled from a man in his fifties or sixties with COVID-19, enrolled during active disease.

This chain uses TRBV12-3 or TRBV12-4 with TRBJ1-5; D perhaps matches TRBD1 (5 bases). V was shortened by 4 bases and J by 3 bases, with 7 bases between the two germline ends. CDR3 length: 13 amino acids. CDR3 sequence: CASSSRDNQPQHF. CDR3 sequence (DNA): TGTGCCAGCAGTTCCAGGGACAATCAGCCCCAGCATTTT.

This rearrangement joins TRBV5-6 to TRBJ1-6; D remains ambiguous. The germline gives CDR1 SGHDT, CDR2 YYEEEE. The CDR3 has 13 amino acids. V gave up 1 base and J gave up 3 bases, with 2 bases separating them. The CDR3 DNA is TGTGCCAGCAGCTTGCTCTATAATTCACCCCTCCACTTT. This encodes CASSLLYNSPLHF.

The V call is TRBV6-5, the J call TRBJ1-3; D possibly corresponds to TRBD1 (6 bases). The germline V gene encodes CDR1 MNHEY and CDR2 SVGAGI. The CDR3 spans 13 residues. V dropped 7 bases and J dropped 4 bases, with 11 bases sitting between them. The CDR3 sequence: CASMRGPGNTIYF. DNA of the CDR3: TGTGCCAGCATGCGGGGGCCAGGAAACACCATATATTTT.

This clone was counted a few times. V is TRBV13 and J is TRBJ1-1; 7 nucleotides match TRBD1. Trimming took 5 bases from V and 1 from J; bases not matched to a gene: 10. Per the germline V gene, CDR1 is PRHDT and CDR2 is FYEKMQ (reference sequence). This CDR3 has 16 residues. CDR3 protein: CASSARQGWKNTEAFF. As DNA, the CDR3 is TGTGCCAGCAGCGCGAGACAGGGTTGGAAGAACACTGAAGCTTTCTTT. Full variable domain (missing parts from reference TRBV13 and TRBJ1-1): AAGVIQSPRHLIKEKRETATLKCYPIPRHDTVYWYQQGPGQDPQFLISFYEKMQSDKGSIPDRFSAQQFSDYHSELNMSSLELGDSALYFCASSARQGWKNTEAFFGQGTRLTVV.

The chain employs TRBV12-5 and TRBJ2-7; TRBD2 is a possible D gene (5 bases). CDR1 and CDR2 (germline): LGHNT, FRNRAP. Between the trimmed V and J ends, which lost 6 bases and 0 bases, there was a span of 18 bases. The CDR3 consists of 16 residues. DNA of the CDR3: TGTGCTAGTGGAGCTCCGGGATGGACGGACTCCTACGAGCAGTACTTC. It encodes CASGAPGWTDSYEQYF.

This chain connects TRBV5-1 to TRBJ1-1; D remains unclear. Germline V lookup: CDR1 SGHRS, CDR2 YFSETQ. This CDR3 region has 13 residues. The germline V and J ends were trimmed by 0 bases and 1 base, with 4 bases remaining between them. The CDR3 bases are TGCGCCAGCAGCTTGGACAGGAACACTGAAGCTTTCTTT. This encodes CASSLDRNTEAFF.

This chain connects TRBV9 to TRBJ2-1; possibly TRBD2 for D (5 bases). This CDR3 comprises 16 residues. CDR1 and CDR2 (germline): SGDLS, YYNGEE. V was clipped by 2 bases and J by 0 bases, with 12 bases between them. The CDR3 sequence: CASSVRTGSSYNEQFF. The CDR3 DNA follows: TGTGCCAGCAGCGTCCGGACGGGGAGCTCCTACAATGAGCAGTTCTTC. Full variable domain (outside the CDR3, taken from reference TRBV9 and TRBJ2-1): DSGVTQTPKHLITATGQRVTLRCSPRSGDLSVYWYQQSLDQGLQFLIQYYNGEERAKGNILERFSAQQFPDLHSELNLSSLELGDSALYFCASSVRTGSSYNEQFFGPGTRLTVL.

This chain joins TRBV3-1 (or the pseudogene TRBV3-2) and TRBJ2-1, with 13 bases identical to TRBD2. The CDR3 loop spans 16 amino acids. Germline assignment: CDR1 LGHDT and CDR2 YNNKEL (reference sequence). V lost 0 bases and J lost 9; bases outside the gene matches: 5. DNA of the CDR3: TGTGCCAGCAGCCAAGAAGTAGGACTAGCGGGAGTTGAGCAGTTCTTC. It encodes CASSQEVGLAGVEQFF.

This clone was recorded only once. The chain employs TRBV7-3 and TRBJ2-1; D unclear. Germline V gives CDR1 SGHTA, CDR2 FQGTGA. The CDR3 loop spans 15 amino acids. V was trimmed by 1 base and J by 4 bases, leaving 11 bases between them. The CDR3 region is CASSLRVLEYNEQFF. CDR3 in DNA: TGTGCCAGCAGCTTAAGGGTCCTAGAATACAATGAGCAGTTCTTC.

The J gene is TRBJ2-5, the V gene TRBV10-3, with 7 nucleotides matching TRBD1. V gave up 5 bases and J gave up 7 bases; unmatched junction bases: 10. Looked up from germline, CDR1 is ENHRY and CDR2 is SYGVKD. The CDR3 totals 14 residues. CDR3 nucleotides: TGTGCCATCAGTAAACCGGGGACAGAAGTGACCCAGTACTTC. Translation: CAISKPGTEVTQYF.

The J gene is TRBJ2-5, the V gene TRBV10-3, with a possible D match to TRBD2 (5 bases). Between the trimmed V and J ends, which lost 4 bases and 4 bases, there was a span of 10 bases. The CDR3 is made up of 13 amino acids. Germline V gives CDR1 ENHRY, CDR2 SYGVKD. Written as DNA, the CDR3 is TGTGCCATCAGTGGAGGACTTACAGAGACCCAGTACTTC. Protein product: CAISGGLTETQYF.

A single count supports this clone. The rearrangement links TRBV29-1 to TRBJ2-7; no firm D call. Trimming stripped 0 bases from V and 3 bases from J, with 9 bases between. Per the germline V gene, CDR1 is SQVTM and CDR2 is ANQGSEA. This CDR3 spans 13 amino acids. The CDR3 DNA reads TGCAGCGTTGAAGATCTTAACAGCTACGAGCAGTACTTC. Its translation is CSVEDLNSYEQYF.

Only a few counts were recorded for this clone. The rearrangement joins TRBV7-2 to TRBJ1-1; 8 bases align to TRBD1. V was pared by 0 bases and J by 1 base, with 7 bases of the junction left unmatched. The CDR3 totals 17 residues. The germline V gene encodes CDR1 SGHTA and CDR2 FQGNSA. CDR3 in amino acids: CASSLASRGPTNTEAFF. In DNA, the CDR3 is TGTGCCAGCAGCTTAGCAAGCAGGGGGCCCACGAACACTGAAGCTTTCTTT.

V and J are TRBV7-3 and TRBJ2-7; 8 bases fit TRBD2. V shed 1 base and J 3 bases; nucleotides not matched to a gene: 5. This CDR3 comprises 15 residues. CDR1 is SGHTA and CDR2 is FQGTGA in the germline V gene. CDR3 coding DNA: TGTGCCAGCAGCTTAATACTAGCGGAGAACTACGAGCAGTACTTC. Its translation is CASSLILAENYEQYF.

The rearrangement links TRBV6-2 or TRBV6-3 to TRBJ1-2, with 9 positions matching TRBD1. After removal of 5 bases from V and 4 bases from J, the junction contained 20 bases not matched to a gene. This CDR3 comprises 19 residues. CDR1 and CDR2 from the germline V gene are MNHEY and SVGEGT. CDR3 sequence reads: CASSTRAGGQGLEGYGYTF. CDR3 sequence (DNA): TGTGCCAGCAGTACGCGGGCTGGAGGACAGGGGCTCGAAGGCTATGGCTACACCTTC.

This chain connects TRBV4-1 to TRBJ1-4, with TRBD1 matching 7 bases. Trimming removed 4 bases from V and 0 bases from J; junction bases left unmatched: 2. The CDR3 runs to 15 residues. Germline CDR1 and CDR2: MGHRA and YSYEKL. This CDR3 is CASSRTGATNEKLFF. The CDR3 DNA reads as TGCGCCAGCAGCCGGACAGGTGCAACTAATGAAAAACTGTTTTTT.

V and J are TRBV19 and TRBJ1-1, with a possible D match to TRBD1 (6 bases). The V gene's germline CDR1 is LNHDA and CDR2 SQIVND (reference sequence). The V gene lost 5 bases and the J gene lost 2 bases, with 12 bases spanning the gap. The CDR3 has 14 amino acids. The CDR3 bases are TGTGCCAGTAGTCCAGGGGTCTCAAACACTGAAGCTTTCTTT. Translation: CASSPGVSNTEAFF.

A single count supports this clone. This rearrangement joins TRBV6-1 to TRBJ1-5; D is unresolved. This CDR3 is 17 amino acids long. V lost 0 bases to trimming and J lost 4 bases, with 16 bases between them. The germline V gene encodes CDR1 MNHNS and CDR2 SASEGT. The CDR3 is CASSEAALSAENQPQHF. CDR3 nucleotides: TGTGCCAGCAGTGAAGCAGCTTTAAGCGCAGAAAATCAGCCCCAGCATTTT.